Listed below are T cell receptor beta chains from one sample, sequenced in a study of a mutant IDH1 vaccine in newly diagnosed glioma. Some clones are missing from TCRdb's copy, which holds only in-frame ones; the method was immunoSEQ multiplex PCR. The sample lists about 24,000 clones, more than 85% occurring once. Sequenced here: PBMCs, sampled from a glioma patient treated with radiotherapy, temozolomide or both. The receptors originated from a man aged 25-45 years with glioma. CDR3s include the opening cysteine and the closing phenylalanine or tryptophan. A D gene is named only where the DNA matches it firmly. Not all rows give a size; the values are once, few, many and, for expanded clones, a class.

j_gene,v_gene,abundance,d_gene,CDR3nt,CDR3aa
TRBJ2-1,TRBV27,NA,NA,TGTGCCAGCAGTCCCGACTTGGCAGAGCAGCAGTTCTTC,CASSPDLAEQQFF
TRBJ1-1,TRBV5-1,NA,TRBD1,TGCGCCAGCAGACGTACTACGGACAGGGCGAACACTGAAGCTTTCTTT,CASRRTTDRANTEAFF
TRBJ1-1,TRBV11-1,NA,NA,TGTGCCAGCAGCTTAGCTGACGGGACTGAAGCTTTCTTT,CASSLADGTEAFF
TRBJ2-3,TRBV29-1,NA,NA,TGCAGCGTTGAAGATCTTGGGGGCCGGACTGCAGATACGCAGTATTTT,CSVEDLGGRTADTQYF
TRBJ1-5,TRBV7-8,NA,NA,TGTGCCAGCAGCTTAGAAGGTTCTGCCCTGCGTCAGCCCCAGCATTTT,CASSLEGSALRQPQHF
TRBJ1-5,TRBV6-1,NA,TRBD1,TGTGCCAGCAGTCGGGCAGGGGGCGAGCCCCAGCATTTT,CASSRAGGEPQHF
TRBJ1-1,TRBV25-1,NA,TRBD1,TGTGCCAGTTCCTCTGGACAGGGCTCCACTGAAGCTTTCTTT,CASSSGQGSTEAFF
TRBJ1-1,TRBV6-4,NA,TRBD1,TGTGCCAGCAGTCCTAGGACAGGGGGAGCTTTCTTT,CASSPRTGGAFF
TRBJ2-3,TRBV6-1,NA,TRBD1,TGTGCCAGCAGAAACAGACAGGGGGGGACAGATACGCAGTATTTT,CASRNRQGGTDTQYF
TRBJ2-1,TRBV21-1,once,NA,TGTGCCAGCAGCCTCCCGAGGGGATACAATGAGCAGTTCTTC,CASSLPRGYNEQFF
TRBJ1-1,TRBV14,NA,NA,TGTGCCAGCATCCAGGGGTTCAACACTGAAGCTTTCTTT,CASIQGFNTEAFF
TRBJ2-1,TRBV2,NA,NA,TGTGCCAGCCTAAAAGACGGGCCGTTTCGCAATGAGCAGTTCTTC,CASLKDGPFRNEQFF
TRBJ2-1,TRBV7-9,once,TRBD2,TGTGCCAGCAGCTTACCTAGCGGGAGATACAATGAGCAGTTCTTC,CASSLPSGRYNEQFF
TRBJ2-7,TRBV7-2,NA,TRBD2,TGTGCCAGCAGCTTAGCCGCGGCTAGCGGGATCTCCTACGAGCAGTACTTC,CASSLAAASGISYEQYF
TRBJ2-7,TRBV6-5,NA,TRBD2,TGTGCCAGCATTCCGACTAGCGGGGGCTTCTACGAGCAGTACTTC,CASIPTSGGFYEQYF
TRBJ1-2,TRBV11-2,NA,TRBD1,TGTGCCAGCAGCCACGTTAATACAGGGGGCGGCTACACCTTC,CASSHVNTGGGYTF
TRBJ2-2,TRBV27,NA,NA,TGTGCCAGCAGTTTTATCAGAACCGGGGAGCTGTTTTTT,CASSFIRTGELFF
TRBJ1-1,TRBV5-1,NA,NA,TGCGCCAGCAGCACGGATGGGGGTCAGAACACTGAAGCTTTCTTT,CASSTDGGQNTEAFF
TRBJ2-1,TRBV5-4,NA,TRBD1,TGTGCCAGCAGCTCACTGGACAGGTCGACCTACAATGAGCAGTTCTTC,CASSSLDRSTYNEQFF
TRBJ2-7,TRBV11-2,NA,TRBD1,TGTGCCAGCAGCTTTTGGGGGACAGAGTACTACGAGCAGTACTTC,CASSFWGTEYYEQYF
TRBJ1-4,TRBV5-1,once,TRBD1,TGCGCCAGCAGCGTGGGGACAGCAACTAATGAAAAACTGTTTTTT,CASSVGTATNEKLFF
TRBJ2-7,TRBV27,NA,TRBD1,TGTGCCAGCAGTTCGGGGACAGCTAGCTACGAGCAGTACTTC,CASSSGTASYEQYF
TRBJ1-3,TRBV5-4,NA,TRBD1,TGTGCCAGCAGCCTAAGACAGGGGGCGTCTGGAAACACCATATATTTT,CASSLRQGASGNTIYF
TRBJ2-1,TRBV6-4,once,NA,TGTGCCAGCAGCTTCGGGATCGGGGACGGGCAGTTCTTC,CASSFGIGDGQFF
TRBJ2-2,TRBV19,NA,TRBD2,TGTGCCACCCCTGTTGGTGCGGGAGCCGGGGAGCTGTTTTTT,CATPVGAGAGELFF
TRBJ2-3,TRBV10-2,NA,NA,TGCGCCAGCCGGGACTCCACAGATACGCAGTATTTT,CASRDSTDTQYF
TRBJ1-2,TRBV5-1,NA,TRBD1,TGCGCCAGCAGCCACCGGGGACAGGGGCCTAACTATGGCTACACCTTC,CASSHRGQGPNYGYTF
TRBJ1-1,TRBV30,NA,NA,TGTGCCTGGAGTGGGGCTCTGAACACTGAAGCTTTCTTT,CAWSGALNTEAFF
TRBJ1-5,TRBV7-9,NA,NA,TGTGCCAGCAGCTTAGCCGTAAGTCAGCCCCAGCATTTT,CASSLAVSQPQHF
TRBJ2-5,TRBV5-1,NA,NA,TGCGCCAGCAGCTTCGACAGGGAGGCGACCCAGTACTTC,CASSFDREATQYF
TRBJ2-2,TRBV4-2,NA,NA,TGTGCCAGCAGCCAAGGGGTAAGGGCGGGCACCGGGGAGCTGTTTTTT,CASSQGVRAGTGELFF